The TCR beta chain described here comes from a study of cytomegalovirus exposure and HLA in healthy donors. Study-level background: A later analysis reported the same platform for the roughly 120 validation repertoires and the approximately 670 first-cohort repertoires. The study's findings and limits: Specific recognition of CMV antigens was confirmed in vitro for a few chains (all CMV-associated). Approximately 160 TCR beta chains were listed as cytomegalovirus-associated.

This table comes from immunoSEQ multiplex PCR, and its TCRdb copy is limited to in-frame clones, with some not included. The profile shows about 160,000 clones, roughly 90% of them singletons. Turning to this clone: The antigen is undetermined.

V was cut by 0 bases and J by 9 bases, with 12 bases left in between. This CDR3 has 12 residues. Germline V gene lookup returns CDR1 GTSNPN and CDR2 SVGIG (reference sequence). The J gene is TRBJ2-7, the V gene TRBV30; D is unclear. The receptor was derived from a woman aged 18-35 years in good health and CMV-seropositive. Sequencing was carried out using PBMCs. CDR3 loop: CAWSVLGSVQYF. CDR3 nucleotides: TGTGCCTGGAGTGTCTTGGGCTCCGTGCAGTACTTC. Supplemented by reference TRBV30 and TRBJ2-7, the full variable domain reads SQTIHQWPATLVQPVGSPLSLECTVEGTSNPNLYWYRQAAGRGLQLLFYSVGIGQISSEVPQNLSASRPQDRQFILSSKKLLLSDSGFYLCAWSVLGSVQYFGPGTRLTVT.